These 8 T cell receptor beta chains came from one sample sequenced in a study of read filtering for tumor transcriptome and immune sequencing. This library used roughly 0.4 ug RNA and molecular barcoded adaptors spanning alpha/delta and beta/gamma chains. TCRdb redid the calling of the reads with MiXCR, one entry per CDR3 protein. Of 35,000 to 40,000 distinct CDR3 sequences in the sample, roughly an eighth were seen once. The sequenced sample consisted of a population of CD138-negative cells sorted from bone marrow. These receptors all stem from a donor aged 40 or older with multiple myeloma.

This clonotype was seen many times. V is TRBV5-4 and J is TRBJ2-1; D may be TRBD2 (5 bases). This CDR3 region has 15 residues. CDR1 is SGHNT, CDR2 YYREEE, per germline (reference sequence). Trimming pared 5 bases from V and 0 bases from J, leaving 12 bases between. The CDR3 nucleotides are TGTGCCAGCAGAACGGGGTCCAGCTCCTACAATGAGCAGTTCTTC. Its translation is CASRTGSSSYNEQFF.

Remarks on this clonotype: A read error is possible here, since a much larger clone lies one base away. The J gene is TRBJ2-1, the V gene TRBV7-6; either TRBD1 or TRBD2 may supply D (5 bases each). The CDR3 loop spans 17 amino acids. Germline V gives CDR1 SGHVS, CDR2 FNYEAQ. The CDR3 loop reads CASSYGAFRGAYNGQFF. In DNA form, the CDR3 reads TGTGCCAGCAGCTACGGGGCCTTCCGAGGCGCCTACAATGGGCAGTTCTTC.

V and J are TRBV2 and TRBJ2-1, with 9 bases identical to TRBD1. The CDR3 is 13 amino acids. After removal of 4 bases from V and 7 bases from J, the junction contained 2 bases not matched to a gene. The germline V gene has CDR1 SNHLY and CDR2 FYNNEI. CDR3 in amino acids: CASSADRGNEQFF. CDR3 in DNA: TGTGCCAGCAGTGCTGACAGGGGGAATGAGCAGTTCTTC.

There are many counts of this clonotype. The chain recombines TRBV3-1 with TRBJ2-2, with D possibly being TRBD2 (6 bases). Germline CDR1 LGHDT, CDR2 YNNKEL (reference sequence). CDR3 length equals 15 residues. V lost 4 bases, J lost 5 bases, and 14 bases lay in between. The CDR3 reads CASSPPGGVTGELFF. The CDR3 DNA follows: TGTGCCAGCAGCCCCCCGGGCGGGGTTACCGGGGAGCTGTTTTTT. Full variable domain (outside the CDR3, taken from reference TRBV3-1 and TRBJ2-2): DTAVSQTPKYLVTQMGNDKSIKCEQNLGHDTMYWYKQDSKKFLKIMFSYNNKELIINETVPNRFSPKSPDKAHLNLHINSLELGDSAVYFCASSPPGGVTGELFFGEGSRLTVL.

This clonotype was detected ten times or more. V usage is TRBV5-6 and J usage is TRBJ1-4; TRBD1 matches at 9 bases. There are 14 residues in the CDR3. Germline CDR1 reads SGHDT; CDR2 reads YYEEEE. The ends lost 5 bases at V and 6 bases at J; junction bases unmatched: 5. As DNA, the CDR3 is TGTGCCAGCAGTCGACAGGGGGGAGATGAAAAACTGTTTTTT. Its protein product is CASSRQGGDEKLFF.

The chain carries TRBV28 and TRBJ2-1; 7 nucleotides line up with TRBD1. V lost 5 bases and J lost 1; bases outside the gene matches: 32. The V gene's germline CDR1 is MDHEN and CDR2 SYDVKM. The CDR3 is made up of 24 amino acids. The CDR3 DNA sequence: TGTGCCAGCAGTGAATTGAATACCCTCGACAGGGCGATTTCCATCCAGGGGTCCTACAATGAGCAGTTCTTC. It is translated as CASSELNTLDRAISIQGSYNEQFF.

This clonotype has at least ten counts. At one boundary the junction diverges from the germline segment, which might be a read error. The CDR3 loop reads CASTLDRRARLNEQFF. CDR3 DNA: TGTGCCAGCACCTTAGACCGGAGGGCCCGTCTCAATGAGCAGTTCTTC. The chain joins TRBV7-9 to TRBJ2-1, with D perhaps TRBD2 (6 bases). The CDR3 is 16 residues long. Looked up from germline, CDR1 is SEHNR and CDR2 is FQNEAQ (reference sequence).

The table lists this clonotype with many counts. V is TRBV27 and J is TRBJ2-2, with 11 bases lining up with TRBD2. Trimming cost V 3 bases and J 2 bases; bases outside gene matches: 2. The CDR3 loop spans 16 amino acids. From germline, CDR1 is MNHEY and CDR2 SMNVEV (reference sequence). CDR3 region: CASSFSGRANTGELFF. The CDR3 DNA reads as TGTGCCAGCAGTTTTAGCGGGAGGGCCAACACCGGGGAGCTGTTTTTT.